This is a list of T cell receptor beta chains from one sample in a study of T cell responses to AZD1222 COVID-19 vaccine. TCRdb's table, derived via immunoSEQ multiplex PCR, lists solely in-frame clones and lacks some. Of some 130,000 clones in the sample, about nine tenths were seen once. The source material was peripheral blood, sampled on day 0 of AZD1222 vaccination. The receptors come from an adult in good health. Each CDR3 is given with its conserved first and last residue. The order of the fields is V gene, CDR3 protein.

TRBV5-1	CASSLQGNYNSPLHF
TRBV6-1	CASNEGQIYLDSPLHF
TRBV6-5	CASSLPGRRGYTF
TRBV28	CASSLYSYNEQFF
TRBV9	CASSVASTGSSYNSPLHF
TRBV28	CASSRPIGNSPLHF
TRBV5-1	CASSLDRGVDEKLFF
TRBV7-2	CASSSGTGNTGELFF
TRBV5-1	CASSLAISATGELFF
TRBV15	CATSRDLTVSTDTQYF
TRBV19	CASSIVGGSETQYF
TRBV5-1	CASSISGKGDEQFF
TRBV7-4	CASSPGRGNTEAFF
TRBV5-1	CASSSRGQSFQETQYF
TRBV11-2	CASSLVHEQYF
TRBV28	CATRRTVLNYGYTF
TRBV10-1	CASSEARPGANVLTF
TRBV15	CATSRYRDRMNTEAFF
TRBV6-4	CASSAPMGRELGDDGYTF
TRBV27	CASSLRGQGNYGYTF
TRBV5-4	CASSRQALFGTDTQYF
TRBV11-2	CASSSDSNYGYTF
TRBV7-9	CASSSTRAGDQPQHF
TRBV5-1	CASSFTGITSGNTIYF
TRBV24-1	CATSDLLPSGGPDTQYF
TRBV30	CAWSREPGQNTEAFF
TRBV5-6	CASSIGGDSDTQYF